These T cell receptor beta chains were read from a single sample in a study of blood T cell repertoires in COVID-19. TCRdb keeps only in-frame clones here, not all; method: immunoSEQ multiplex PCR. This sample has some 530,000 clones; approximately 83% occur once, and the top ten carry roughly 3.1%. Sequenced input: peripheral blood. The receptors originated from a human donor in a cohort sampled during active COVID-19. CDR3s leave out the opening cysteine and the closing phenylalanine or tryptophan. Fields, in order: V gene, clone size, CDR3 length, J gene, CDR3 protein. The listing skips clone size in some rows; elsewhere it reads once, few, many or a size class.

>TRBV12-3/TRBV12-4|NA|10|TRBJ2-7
ASKDDRLEQY
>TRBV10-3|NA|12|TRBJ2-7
AISELTVSYEQY
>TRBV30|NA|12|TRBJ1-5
AWSVYAEGQPQH
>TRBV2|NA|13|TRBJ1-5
ASFTDGGGGQPQH
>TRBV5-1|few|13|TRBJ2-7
ASSRTSGSSHEQY
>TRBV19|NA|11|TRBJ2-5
ASRPGQGETQY
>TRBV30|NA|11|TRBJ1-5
AWSGGGNQPQH
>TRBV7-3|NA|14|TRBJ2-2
ASSPNGGTNTGELF
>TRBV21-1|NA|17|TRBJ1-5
ASSKARGEAGGTNQPQH
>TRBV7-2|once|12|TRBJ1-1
ASSFDRKNTEAF
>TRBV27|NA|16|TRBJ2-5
ASSPLGIYGSSGETQY
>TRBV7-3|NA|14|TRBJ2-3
ASSAQAGTGTDTQY
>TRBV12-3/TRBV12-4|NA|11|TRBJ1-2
ASSPQGYYGYT
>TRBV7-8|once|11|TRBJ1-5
ASSRTGYQPQH
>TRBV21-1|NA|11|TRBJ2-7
ASSKPGVGEQY
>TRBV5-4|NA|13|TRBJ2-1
ASSFVIAGVNEQF
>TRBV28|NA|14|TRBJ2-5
ASSARQGGIGETQY
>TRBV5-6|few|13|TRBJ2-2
ASSLIRPGTGELF
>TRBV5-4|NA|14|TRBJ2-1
ASSSRSGSSYNEQF
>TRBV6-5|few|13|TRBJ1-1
ASKGNLGAGTEAF
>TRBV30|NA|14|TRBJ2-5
AWSANAGTIGETQY
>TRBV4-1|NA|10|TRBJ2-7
ASSREEGEQY
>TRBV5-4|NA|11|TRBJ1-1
AKTGTGNTEAF
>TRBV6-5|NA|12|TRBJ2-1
ASQGQGNGDEQF
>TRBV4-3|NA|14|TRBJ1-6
ASSPNDGHLNSPLH
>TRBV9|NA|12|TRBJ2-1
ASSVGAGGAEQF
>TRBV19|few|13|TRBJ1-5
ASSISDLGIQPQH
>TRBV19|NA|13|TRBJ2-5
ASRKWTGDQETQY
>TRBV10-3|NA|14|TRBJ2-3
AISESVSGGTDTQY
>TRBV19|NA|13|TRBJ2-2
ASSIGRQHTGELF
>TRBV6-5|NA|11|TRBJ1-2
ASILDRRYGYT
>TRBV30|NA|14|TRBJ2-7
AWRLAGVGVTYEQY
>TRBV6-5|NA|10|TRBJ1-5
ATWTVGQPQH
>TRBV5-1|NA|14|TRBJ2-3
ASSLRQRGSTDTQY
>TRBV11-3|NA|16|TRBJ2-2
ASSPGLASFPNTGELF
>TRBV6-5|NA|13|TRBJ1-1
ASTRGVRQRAEAF
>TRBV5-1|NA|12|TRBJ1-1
ASQTGPMNTEAF
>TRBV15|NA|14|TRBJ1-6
ATSRARGEGSSPLH
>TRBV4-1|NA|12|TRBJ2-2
ASSHREDTGELF
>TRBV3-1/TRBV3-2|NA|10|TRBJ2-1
ASSLQRSEQF
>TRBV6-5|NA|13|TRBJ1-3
ASSYSLRSGNTIY
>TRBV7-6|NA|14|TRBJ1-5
ASSLETGGGNQPQH
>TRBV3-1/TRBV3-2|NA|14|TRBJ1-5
ASSQGNGQGNQPQH
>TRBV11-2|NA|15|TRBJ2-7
ASSTAVGQGASYEQY
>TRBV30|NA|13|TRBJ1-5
AWSSDSYSNQPQH
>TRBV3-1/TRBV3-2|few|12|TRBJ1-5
ASSQVGGGEPQH
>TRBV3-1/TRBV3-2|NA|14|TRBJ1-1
ASSQVARGTNTEAF
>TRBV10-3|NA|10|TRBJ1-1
AISPGTGGAF
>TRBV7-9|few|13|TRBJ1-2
AGESIDRPNYGYT
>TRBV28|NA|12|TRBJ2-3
ASGLAGEVDTQY
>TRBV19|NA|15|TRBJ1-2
ASTFPSLAGSDYGYT
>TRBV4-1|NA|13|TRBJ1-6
ASSQGREGNSPLH
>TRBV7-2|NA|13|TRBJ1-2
ASSLLDRVSGGYT
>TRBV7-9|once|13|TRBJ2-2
ASSKLQGNTGELF
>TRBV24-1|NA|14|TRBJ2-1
ATSDLAGDPLNEQF
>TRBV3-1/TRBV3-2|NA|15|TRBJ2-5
ASSQDLSASGEETQY
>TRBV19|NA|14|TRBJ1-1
ARQFNSWRRDTEAF
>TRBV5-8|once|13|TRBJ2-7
ASSRGQGLLYEQY
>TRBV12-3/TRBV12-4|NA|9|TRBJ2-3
ASSRGDTQY